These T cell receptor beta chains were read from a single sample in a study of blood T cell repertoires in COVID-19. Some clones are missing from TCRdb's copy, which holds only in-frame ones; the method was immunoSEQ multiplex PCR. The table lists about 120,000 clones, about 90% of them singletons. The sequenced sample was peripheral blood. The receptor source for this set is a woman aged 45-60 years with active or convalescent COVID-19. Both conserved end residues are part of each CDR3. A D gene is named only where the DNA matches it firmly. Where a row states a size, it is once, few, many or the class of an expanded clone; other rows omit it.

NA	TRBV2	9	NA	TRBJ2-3	CAAPDTQYF	TGTGCAGCTCCAGATACGCAGTATTTT
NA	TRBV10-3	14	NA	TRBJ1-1	CAIRQEPGVPEAFF	TGTGCCATCAGGCAGGAGCCGGGGGTACCTGAAGCTTTCTTT
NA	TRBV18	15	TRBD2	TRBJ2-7	CASSPRGRGDYEQYF	TGTGCCAGCTCACCACGCGGGAGGGGAGACTACGAGCAGTACTTC
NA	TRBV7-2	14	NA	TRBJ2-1	CASSPQGGDNEQFF	TGTGCCAGCAGCCCACAGGGGGGGGACAATGAGCAGTTCTTC
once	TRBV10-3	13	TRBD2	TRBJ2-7	CAIIGEGTYEQYF	TGTGCCATCATTGGGGAGGGAACTTACGAGCAGTACTTC
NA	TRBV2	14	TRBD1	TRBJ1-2	CASSGTGWNYGYTF	TGTGCCAGCAGCGGGACAGGGTGGAACTATGGCTACACCTTC
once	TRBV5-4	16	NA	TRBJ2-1	CASRGGWGTLNNEQFF	TGTGCCAGCAGGGGAGGTTGGGGGACTTTGAACAATGAGCAGTTCTTC
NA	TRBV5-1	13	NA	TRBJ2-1	CASSFLVYNEQFF	TGCGCCAGCAGCTTCCTAGTCTACAATGAGCAGTTCTTC
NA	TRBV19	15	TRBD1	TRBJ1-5	CASSQGGYSNQPQHF	TGTGCCAGTAGTCAGGGGGGATATAGCAATCAGCCCCAGCATTTT
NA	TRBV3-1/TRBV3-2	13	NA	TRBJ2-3	CASSPGDLSTQYF	TGTGCCAGCAGCCCTGGGGACTTGAGCACGCAGTATTTT
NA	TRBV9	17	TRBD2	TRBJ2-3	CASSVVSSGSGTDTQYF	TGTGCCAGCAGCGTAGTATCTAGCGGGAGTGGGACAGATACGCAGTATTTT
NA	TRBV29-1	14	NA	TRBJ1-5	CSVLAPGQGRAQHF	TGCAGCGTCCTTGCCCCAGGGCAAGGCAGGGCCCAGCATTTT
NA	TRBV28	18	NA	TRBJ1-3	CASSLSGPPRGAGNTIYF	TGTGCCAGCAGTTTATCGGGCCCCCCCAGGGGAGCTGGAAACACCATATATTTT
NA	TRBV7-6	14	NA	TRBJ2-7	CASSLAMSSYEQYF	TGTGCCAGCAGCTTAGCAATGTCATCCTACGAGCAGTACTTC
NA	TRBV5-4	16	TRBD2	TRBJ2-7	CASSTGTSEAKYEQYF	TGTGCCAGCAGCACCGGGACTAGCGAGGCAAAGTACGAGCAGTACTTC
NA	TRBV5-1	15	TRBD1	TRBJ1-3	CASSPSDRVGNTIYF	TGCGCCAGCAGCCCGTCGGACAGGGTTGGAAACACCATATATTTT
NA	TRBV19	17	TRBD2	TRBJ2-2	CASSILLAGENSGELFF	TGTGCCAGTAGTATATTACTGGCGGGAGAAAACAGCGGGGAGCTGTTTTTT
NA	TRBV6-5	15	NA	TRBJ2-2	CASSPTRDRTGELFF	TGTGCCAGCAGCCCCACCCGAGACAGAACCGGGGAGCTGTTTTTT
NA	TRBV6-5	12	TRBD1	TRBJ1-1	CASSYSTGRPFF	TGTGCCAGCAGTTACTCGACAGGGCGGCCTTTCTTT
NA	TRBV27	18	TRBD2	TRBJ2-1	CASSFLASGRLGRNEQFF	TGTGCCAGCAGTTTTCTTGCTAGCGGGAGACTGGGTAGGAATGAGCAGTTCTTC
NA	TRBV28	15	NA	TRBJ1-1	CASTPGGSTIHEAFF	TGTGCCAGCACTCCCGGAGGCAGCACCATACATGAAGCTTTCTTT
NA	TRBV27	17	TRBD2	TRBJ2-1	CASREPPTSGTYNEQFF	TGTGCCAGCAGAGAGCCCCCCACTAGCGGGACCTACAATGAGCAGTTCTTC
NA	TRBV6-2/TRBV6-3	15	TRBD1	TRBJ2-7	CASSYRQGETYEQYF	TGTGCCAGCAGTTACAGACAGGGGGAGACCTACGAGCAGTACTTC
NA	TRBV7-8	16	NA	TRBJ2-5	CASSLGRWPQAETQYF	TGTGCCAGCAGCTTAGGTCGATGGCCCCAGGCGGAGACCCAGTACTTC
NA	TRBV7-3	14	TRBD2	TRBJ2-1	CASSGPGLANEQFF	TGTGCCAGCAGCGGCCCGGGACTAGCGAATGAGCAGTTCTTC
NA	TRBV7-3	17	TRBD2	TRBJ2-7	CASSLTSSGGSSYEQYF	TGTGCCAGCAGCTTAACCTCTAGCGGGGGAAGCTCCTACGAGCAGTACTTC
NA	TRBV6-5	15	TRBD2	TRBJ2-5	CASSYYGSGEETQYF	TGTGCCAGCAGTTACTATGGTAGCGGGGAAGAGACCCAGTACTTC
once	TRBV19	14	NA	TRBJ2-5	CASSISWQGETQYF	TGTGCCAGTAGTATCAGTTGGCAGGGGGAGACCCAGTACTTC
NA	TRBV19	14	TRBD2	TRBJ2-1	CASSMVGLAGEQFF	TGTGCCAGTAGTATGGTGGGGCTAGCGGGGGAGCAGTTCTTC
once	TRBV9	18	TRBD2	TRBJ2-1	CASSPRLAGGGTYNEQFF	TGTGCCAGCAGCCCCCGACTAGCGGGAGGCGGGACCTACAATGAGCAGTTCTTC
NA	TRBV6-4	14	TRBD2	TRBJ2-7	CASSPSGSFGEQYF	TGTGCCAGCAGTCCTAGCGGGAGTTTTGGAGAGCAGTACTTC
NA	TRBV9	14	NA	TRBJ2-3	CASSRRLGGDTQYF	TGTGCCAGCAGCCGGAGGCTAGGTGGAGATACGCAGTATTTT
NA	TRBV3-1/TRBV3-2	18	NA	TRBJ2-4	CASSQVWGGTLAKNIQYF	TGTGCCAGCAGCCAGGTCTGGGGTGGGACTCTAGCCAAAAACATTCAGTACTTC
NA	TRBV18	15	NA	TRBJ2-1	CASSPPGGFGNEQFF	TGTGCCAGCTCACCACCAGGGGGTTTTGGCAATGAGCAGTTCTTC
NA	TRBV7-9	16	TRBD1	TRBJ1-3	CASSPWDRSSGNTIYF	TGTGCCAGCAGCCCCTGGGACAGGAGCTCTGGAAACACCATATATTTT
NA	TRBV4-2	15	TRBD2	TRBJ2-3	CASSQEGGRPDTQYF	TGTGCCAGCAGCCAAGAAGGCGGGAGACCCGATACGCAGTATTTT
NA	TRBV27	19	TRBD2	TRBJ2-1	CASCSPGLAGGPGQCEQFF	TGTGCCAGCTGCTCCCCTGGACTAGCGGGAGGGCCTGGTCAGTGCGAGCAGTTCTTC
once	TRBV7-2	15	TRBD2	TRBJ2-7	CASSLLAGGPYEQYF	TGTGCCAGCAGCCTACTAGCGGGAGGGCCCTACGAGCAGTACTTC
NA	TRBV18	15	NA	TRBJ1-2	CASSPPERLVYGYTF	TGTGCCAGCTCACCACCAGAAAGGCTAGTCTATGGCTACACCTTC
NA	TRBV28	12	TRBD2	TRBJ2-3	CASSLGGGTQYF	TGTGCCAGCAGCCTGGGGGGGGGTACGCAGTATTTT
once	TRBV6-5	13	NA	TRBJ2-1	CASPGSSYNEQFF	TGTGCCAGCCCGGGGAGCTCCTACAATGAGCAGTTCTTC
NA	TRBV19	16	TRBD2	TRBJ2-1	CASSQGLAGNYNEQFF	TGTGCCAGTAGTCAAGGACTAGCGGGCAATTACAATGAGCAGTTCTTC
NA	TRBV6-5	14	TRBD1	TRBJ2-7	CASSPDRGPYEQYF	TGTGCCAGCAGTCCCGACAGGGGGCCCTACGAGCAGTACTTC
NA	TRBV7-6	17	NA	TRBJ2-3	CASSWSPAGISTDTQYF	TGTGCCAGCAGCTGGTCCCCGGCGGGTATTAGCACAGATACGCAGTATTTT
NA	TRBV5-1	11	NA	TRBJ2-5	CASSKEETQYF	TGCGCCAGCAGCAAAGAGGAGACCCAGTACTTC
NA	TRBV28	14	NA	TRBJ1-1	CASSLWSEGSEAFF	TGTGCCAGCAGTTTATGGTCGGAGGGGTCTGAAGCTTTCTTT
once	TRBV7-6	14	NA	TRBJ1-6	CASSLGTDNSPLHF	TGTGCCAGCAGCTTAGGGACAGACAATTCACCCCTCCACTTT
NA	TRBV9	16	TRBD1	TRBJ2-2	CASSFPGTGQTGELFF	TGTGCCAGCAGCTTTCCCGGGACAGGGCAAACCGGGGAGCTGTTTTTT
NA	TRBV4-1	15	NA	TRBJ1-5	CASSQKGGLDTPQHF	TGCGCCAGCAGCCAAAAGGGAGGGTTGGATACTCCCCAGCATTTT
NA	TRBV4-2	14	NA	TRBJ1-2	CASSQDPQGYGYTF	TGTGCCAGCAGTCAAGACCCACAGGGCTATGGCTACACCTTC
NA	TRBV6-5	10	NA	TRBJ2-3	CASRQDTQYF	TGTGCCAGCAGGCAGGATACGCAGTATTTT
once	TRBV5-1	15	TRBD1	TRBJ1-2	CASSLGQGGNYGYTF	TGCGCCAGCAGCTTGGGACAGGGGGGTAACTATGGCTACACCTTC